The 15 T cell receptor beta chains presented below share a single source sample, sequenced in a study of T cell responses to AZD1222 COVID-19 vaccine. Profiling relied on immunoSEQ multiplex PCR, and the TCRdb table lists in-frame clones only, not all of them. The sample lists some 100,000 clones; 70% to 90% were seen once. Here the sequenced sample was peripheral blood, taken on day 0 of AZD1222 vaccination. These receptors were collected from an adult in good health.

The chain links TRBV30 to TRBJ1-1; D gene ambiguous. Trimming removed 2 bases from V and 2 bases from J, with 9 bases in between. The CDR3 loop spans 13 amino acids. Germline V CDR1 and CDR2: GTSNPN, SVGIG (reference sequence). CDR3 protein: CAWSKEINTEAFF. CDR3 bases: TGTGCCTGGAGTAAGGAGATTAACACTGAAGCTTTCTTT. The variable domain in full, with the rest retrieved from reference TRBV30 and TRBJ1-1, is SQTIHQWPATLVQPVGSPLSLECTVEGTSNPNLYWYRQAAGRGLQLLFYSVGIGQISSEVPQNLSASRPQDRQFILSSKKLLLSDSGFYLCAWSKEINTEAFFGQGTRLTVV.

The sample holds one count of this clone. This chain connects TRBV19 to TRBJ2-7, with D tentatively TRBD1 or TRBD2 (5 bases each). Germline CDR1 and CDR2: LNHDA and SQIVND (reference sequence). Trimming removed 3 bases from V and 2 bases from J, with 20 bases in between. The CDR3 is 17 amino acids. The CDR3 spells CASSITTTGTRAYEQYF. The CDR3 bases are TGTGCCAGTAGTATCACCACTACCGGGACCCGGGCCTACGAGCAGTACTTC.

CDR3 nucleotide sequence: TGCGCCAGCAGCTGGCGGGACTACATCACCGGGGAGCTGTTTTTT. Translated: CASSWRDYITGELFF. The chain joins TRBV5-1 to TRBJ2-2; 7 bases fit TRBD2. The CDR3 sequence is 15 residues long. With 3 bases clipped from V and 4 bases from J, the junction kept 6 bases outside the gene matches. Germline V gene data show CDR1 as SGHRS and CDR2 as YFSETQ.

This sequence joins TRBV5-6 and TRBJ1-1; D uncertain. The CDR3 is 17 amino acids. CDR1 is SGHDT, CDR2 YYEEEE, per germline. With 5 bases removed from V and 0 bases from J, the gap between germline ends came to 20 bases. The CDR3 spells CASRKGPPAGMNTEAFF. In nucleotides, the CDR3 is TGTGCCAGCAGGAAAGGACCTCCGGCGGGGATGAACACTGAAGCTTTCTTT.

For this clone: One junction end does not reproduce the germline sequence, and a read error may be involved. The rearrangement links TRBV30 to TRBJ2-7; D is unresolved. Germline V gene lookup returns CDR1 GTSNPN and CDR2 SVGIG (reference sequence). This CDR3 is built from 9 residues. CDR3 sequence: CAWRPVMYF. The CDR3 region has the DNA TGTGCCTGGAGACCCGTCATGTATTTC.

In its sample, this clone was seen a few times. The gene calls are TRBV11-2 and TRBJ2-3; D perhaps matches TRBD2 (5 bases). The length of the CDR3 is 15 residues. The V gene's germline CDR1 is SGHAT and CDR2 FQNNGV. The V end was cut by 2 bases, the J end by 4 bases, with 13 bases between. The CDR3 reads CASSLTQRSPDTQYF. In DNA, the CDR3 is TGTGCCAGCAGCTTAACACAGCGGAGCCCAGATACGCAGTATTTT. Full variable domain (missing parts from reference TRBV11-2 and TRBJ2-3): EAGVAQSPRYKIIEKRQSVAFWCNPISGHATLYWYQQILGQGPKLLIQFQNNGVVDDSQLPKDRFSAERLKGVDSTLKIQPAKLEDSAVYLCASSLTQRSPDTQYFGPGTRLTVL.

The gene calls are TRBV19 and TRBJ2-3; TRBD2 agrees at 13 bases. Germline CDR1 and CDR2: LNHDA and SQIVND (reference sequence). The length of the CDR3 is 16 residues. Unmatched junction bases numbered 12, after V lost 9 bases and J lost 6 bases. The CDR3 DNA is TGTGCCAGCAGCGGGACTAGCGGGGCCTCAGGGGATACGCAGTATTTT. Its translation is CASSGTSGASGDTQYF.

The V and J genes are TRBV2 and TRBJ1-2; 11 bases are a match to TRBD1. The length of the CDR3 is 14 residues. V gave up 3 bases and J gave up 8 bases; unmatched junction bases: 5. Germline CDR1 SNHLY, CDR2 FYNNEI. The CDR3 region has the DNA TGTGCCAGCAGTGAGGGGACAGGGGGTCGAGGCTACACCTTC. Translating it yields CASSEGTGGRGYTF.

CDR3 coding DNA: TGTGCCAGCAGCTTTAGGACCTCAGGTATCGGCGAGCAGTACTTC. This codes for CASSFRTSGIGEQYF. The rearrangement uses TRBV5-4 and TRBJ2-7; D is ambiguous. The germline V gene has CDR1 SGHNT and CDR2 YYREEE (reference sequence). The CDR3 length is 15 residues. The V end lost 2 bases, the J end lost 6 bases, and 18 bases lay between the germline ends.

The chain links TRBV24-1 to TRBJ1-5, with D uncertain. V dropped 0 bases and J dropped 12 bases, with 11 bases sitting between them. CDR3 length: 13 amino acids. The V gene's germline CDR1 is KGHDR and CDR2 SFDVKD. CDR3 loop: CATSDLNAKVQHF. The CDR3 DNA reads TGTGCCACCAGTGATTTGAACGCAAAAGTCCAGCATTTT.

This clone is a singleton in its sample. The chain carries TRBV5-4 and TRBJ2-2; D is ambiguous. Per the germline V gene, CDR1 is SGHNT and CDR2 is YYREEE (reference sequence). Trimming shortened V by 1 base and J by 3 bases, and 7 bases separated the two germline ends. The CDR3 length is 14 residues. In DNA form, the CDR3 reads TGTGCCAGCAGCTTGTACGGATACACCGGGGAGCTGTTTTTT. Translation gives CASSLYGYTGELFF.

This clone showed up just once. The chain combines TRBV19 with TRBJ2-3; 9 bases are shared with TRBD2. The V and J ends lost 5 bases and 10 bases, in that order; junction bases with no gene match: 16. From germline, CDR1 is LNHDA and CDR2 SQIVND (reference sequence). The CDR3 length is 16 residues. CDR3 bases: TGTGCCAGTAGTCCCGGGGCTAGCGGGACCCATGGGGCGCAGTATTTT. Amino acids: CASSPGASGTHGAQYF.

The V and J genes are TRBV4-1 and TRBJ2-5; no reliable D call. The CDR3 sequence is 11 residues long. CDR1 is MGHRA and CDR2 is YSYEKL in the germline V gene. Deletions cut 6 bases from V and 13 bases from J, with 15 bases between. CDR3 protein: CASRAQSRWYF. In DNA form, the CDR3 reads TGCGCCAGCAGAGCCCAGTCAAGGTGGTACTTC.

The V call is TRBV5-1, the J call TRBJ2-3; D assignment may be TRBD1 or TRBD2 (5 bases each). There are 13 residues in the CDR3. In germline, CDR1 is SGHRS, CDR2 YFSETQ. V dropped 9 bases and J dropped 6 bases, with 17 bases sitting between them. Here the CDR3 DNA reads TGCGCCACTTCAGAGGGGCTCAGGGATACGCAGTATTTT. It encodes CATSEGLRDTQYF.

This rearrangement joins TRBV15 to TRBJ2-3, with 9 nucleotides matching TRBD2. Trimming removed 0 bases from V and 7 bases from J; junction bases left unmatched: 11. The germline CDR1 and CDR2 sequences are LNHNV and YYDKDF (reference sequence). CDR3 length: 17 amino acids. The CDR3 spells CATSRDRASGIRNTQYF. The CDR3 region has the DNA TGTGCCACCAGCAGAGATAGGGCTAGCGGGATCCGAAATACGCAGTATTTT.